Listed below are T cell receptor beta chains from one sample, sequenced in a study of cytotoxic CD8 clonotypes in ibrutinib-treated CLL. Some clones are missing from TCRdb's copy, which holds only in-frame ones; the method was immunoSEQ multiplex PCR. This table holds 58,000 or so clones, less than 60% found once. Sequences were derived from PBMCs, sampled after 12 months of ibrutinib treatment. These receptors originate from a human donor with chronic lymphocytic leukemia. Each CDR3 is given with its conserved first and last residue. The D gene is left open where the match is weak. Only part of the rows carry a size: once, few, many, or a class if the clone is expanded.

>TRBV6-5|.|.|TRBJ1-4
CASSYSRTTNEKLFF
TGTGCCAGCAGTTACTCGCGAACAACTAATGAAAAACTGTTTTTT
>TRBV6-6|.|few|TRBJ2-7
CASSLTDRTAYEQYF
TGTGCCAGCAGCCTTACCGATCGTACGGCCTACGAGCAGTACTTC
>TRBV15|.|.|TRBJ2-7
CATSPSYNRVGYEQYF
TGTGCCACCAGCCCCTCATATAACAGGGTGGGGTACGAGCAGTACTTC
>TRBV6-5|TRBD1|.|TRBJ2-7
CASSYDRGSYYEQYF
TGTGCCAGCAGCTATGACAGGGGATCCTACTACGAGCAGTACTTC
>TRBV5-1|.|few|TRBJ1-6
CASSLAFGGDSPLHF
TGCGCCAGCAGCTTGGCCTTTGGGGGAGATTCACCCCTCCACTTT
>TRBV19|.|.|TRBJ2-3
CASSLGLSTDTQYF
TGTGCCAGTAGTTTAGGACTCAGCACAGATACGCAGTATTTT
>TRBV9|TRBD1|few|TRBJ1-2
CASIGPTGLYGYTF
TGTGCCAGCATAGGGCCGACAGGGCTCTATGGCTACACCTTC
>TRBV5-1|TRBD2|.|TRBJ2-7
CASSPGLAPYEQYF
TGCGCCAGCAGTCCGGGACTAGCCCCCTACGAGCAGTACTTC
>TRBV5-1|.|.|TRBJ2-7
CASSLGGHPYEQYF
TGCGCCAGCAGCTTGGGGGGACACCCCTACGAGCAGTACTTC
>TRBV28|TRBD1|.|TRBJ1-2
CASSPSTGVYGYTF
TGTGCCAGCAGTCCCTCGACAGGGGTCTATGGCTACACCTTC
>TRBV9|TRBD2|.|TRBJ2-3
CASSAGTSGTVDTQYF
TGTGCCAGCAGCGCCGGGACTAGCGGGACAGTAGATACGCAGTATTTT
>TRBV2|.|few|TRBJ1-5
CASKLADNQPQHF
TGTGCCAGCAAGCTGGCAGATAATCAGCCCCAGCATTTT
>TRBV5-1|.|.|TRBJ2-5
CASSLGPKETQYF
TGCGCCAGCAGCTTGGGGCCTAAAGAGACCCAGTACTTC
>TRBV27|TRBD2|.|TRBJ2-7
CASSPLRTRSAYEQYF
TGTGCCAGCAGTCCCCTTCGGACTAGATCGGCCTACGAGCAGTACTTC
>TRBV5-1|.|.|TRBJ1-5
CASSWWEGSQPQHF
TGCGCCAGCAGCTGGTGGGAAGGTAGCCAGCCCCAGCATTTT
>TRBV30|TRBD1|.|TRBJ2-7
CAWSVSTGGGYEQYF
TGTGCCTGGAGTGTCTCGACAGGGGGTGGCTACGAGCAGTACTTC
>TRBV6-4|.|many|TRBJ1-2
CASSDGPYGYTF
TGTGCCAGCAGTGACGGTCCCTATGGCTACACCTTC
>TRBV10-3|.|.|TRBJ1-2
CAISAGSGYGYTF
TGTGCCATCAGTGCGGGTTCTGGCTATGGCTACACCTTC
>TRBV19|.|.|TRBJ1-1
CASGTGPTEAFF
TGTGCCAGCGGAACGGGCCCCACTGAAGCTTTCTTT
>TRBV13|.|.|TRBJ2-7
CASSPGPGGAYEQYF
TGTGCCAGCAGCCCTGGGCCTGGGGGAGCCTACGAGCAGTACTTC
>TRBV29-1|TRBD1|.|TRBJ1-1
CSVEGQGKLEAFF
TGCAGCGTAGAGGGACAGGGGAAACTGGAAGCTTTCTTT
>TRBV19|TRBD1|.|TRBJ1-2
CASSVTGEVGYTF
TGTGCCAGTAGTGTCACAGGGGAGGTTGGCTACACCTTC
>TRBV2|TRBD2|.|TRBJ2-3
CASSEETSGGWGTDTQYF
TGTGCCAGCAGTGAAGAAACTAGCGGGGGGTGGGGCACAGATACGCAGTATTTT
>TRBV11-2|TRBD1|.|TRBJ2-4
CASSGIRGSGAKNIQYF
TGTGCCAGCAGCGGGATCAGGGGGTCCGGGGCCAAAAACATTCAGTACTTC
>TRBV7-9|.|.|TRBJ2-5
CASSLAVQETQYF
TGTGCCAGCAGCTTAGCGGTCCAAGAGACCCAGTACTTC
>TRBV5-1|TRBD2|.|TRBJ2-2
CASSSGLAGENTGELFF
TGCGCCAGCAGCTCGGGACTAGCGGGGGAGAACACCGGGGAGCTGTTTTTT
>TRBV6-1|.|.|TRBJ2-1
CASREGRYGEQFF
TGTGCCAGCAGGGAGGGCCGTTACGGTGAGCAGTTCTTC
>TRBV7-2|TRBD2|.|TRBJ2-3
CASSRLAGTTDTQYF
TGTGCCAGCAGCCGACTAGCGGGTACCACAGATACGCAGTATTTT
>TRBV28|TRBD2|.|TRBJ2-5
CASSLLGRAIQETQYF
TGTGCCAGCAGTTTATTGGGGAGGGCCATTCAAGAGACCCAGTACTTC
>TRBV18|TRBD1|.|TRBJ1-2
CASSPTGGDGYTF
TGTGCCAGCTCACCGACAGGGGGCGATGGCTACACCTTC
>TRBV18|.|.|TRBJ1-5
CASSHIRGHLNQPQHF
TGTGCCAGCTCACATATCCGGGGACATCTCAATCAGCCCCAGCATTTT
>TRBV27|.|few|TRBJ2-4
CASSAGIGVTIQYF
TGTGCCAGCAGCGCAGGGATAGGTGTGACCATTCAGTACTTC
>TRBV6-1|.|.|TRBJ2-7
CASSPGPTYEQYF
TGTGCCAGCAGTCCCGGGCCCACCTACGAGCAGTACTTC
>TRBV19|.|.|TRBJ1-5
CASSIDLAAGPQHF
TGTGCCAGTAGTATAGATCTGGCTGCAGGGCCCCAGCATTTT
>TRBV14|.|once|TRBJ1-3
CASSQSGLGNTIYF
TGTGCCAGCAGCCAATCGGGACTCGGAAACACCATATATTTT
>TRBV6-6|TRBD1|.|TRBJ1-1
CASSSSFTGGTEAFF
TGTGCCAGCAGTTCCTCATTTACAGGGGGCACTGAAGCTTTCTTT
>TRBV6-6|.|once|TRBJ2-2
CASSTQGSGELFF
TGTGCCAGCAGTACACAGGGTTCCGGGGAGCTGTTTTTT
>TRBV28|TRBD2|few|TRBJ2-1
CASSGTSGSYNEQFF
TGTGCCAGCAGCGGAACTAGCGGGAGTTACAATGAGCAGTTCTTC
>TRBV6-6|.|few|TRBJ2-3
CASSYSTGPGTDTQYF
TGTGCCAGCAGTTACTCCACGGGGCCAGGCACAGATACGCAGTATTTT
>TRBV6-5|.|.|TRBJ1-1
CASSAVVEAFF
TGTGCCAGCAGTGCCGTCGTAGAAGCTTTCTTT
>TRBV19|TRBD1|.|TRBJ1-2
CASSPDRGLYGYTF
TGTGCCAGTAGCCCGGACAGGGGCCTCTATGGCTACACCTTC
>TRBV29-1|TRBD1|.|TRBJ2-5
CSVCRDRVETQYF
TGCAGCGTCTGCCGGGACAGGGTTGAGACCCAGTACTTC
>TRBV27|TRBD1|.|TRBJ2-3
CASCLQGAPSPRDTQYF
TGTGCCAGCTGCTTACAGGGGGCGCCCAGCCCGCGAGATACGCAGTATTTT
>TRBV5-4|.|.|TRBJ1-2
CASNGRVGGYTF
TGTGCCAGCAATGGCAGGGTGGGTGGCTACACCTTC
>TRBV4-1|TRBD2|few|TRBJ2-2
CASSHGDGGSGELFF
TGCGCCAGCAGCCACGGAGACGGGGGGTCCGGGGAGCTGTTTTTT
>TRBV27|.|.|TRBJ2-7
CASSLSGRQSSYEQYF
TGTGCCAGCAGTTTAAGTGGCAGGCAGAGCTCCTACGAGCAGTACTTC
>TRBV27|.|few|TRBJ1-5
CASSLAGELGQPQHF
TGTGCCAGCAGTTTGGCAGGGGAGTTAGGTCAGCCCCAGCATTTT
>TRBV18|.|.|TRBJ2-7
CASSPGLGSYEQYF
TGTGCCAGCTCACCGGGGCTGGGGTCCTACGAGCAGTACTTC
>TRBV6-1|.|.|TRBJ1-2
CASSSTPTGGLGYTF
TGTGCCAGCAGTTCCACACCTACGGGGGGCCTAGGCTACACCTTC
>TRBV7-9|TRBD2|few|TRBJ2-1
CASMKTGGPVNEQFF
TGTGCCAGCATGAAAACGGGAGGGCCTGTCAATGAGCAGTTCTTC
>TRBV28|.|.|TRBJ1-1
CASSFRGLAFF
TGTGCCAGCAGTTTCAGAGGTTTAGCTTTCTTT
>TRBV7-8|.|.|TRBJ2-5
CASSPHGESETQYF
TGTGCCAGCAGCCCCCATGGGGAGTCAGAGACCCAGTACTTC